Listed below are T cell receptor beta chains from one sample, sequenced in a study of T-cell reconstitution after alpha-beta-depleted transplantation in children. From the PCR reads, TCRdb called clonotypes with MiXCR, one entry per CDR3 protein. The sample includes approximately 93,000 distinct CDR3 sequences, more than 7% of them seen just once. The source was PBMCs from the stem cell graft donor, collected from the stem cell graft. These receptors were collected from a human donor who donated a stem cell graft to a child with congenital amegakaryocytic thrombocytopenia. Both conserved end residues are part of each CDR3. A D gene is named only where the DNA matches it firmly. Not all rows give a size; the values are once, few, many and, for expanded clones, a class.

V: TRBV6-2/TRBV6-3
size: many
J: TRBJ1-5
D: .
CDR3: CASSYAWDLESHSNQPQHF
DNA: TGTGCCAGCAGTTACGCCTGGGACCTCGAATCCCATAGCAATCAGCCCCAGCATTTT

V: TRBV7-8
size: many
J: TRBJ1-3
D: .
CDR3: CASSLASGNTIYF
DNA: TGTGCCAGCAGCTTGGCGAGTGGAAACACCATATATTTT

V: TRBV6-2/TRBV6-3
size: many
J: TRBJ2-5
D: TRBD2
CDR3: CASTASGEQETQYF
DNA: TGTGCCAGCACAGCTAGCGGGGAACAAGAGACCCAGTACTTC

V: TRBV19
size: .
J: TRBJ1-2
D: .
CDR3: CASSIEVSGNYGYTF
DNA: TGTGCCAGTAGTATTGAAGTATCAGGGAACTATGGCTACACCTTC

V: TRBV3-1
size: few
J: TRBJ2-6
D: TRBD1
CDR3: CASSQKGQVLLNSGANGLTF
DNA: TGTGCCAGCAGCCAGAAGGGACAGGTCCTTCTTAACTCTGGGGCCAACGGCCTGACTTTC

V: TRBV20-1
size: many
J: TRBJ1-6
D: .
CDR3: CSARGQGERTPLHF
DNA: TGCAGTGCTAGAGGCCAGGGCGAACGAACACCCCTCCACTTT

V: TRBV7-2
size: many
J: TRBJ1-6
D: .
CDR3: CASSFYRDSPLHF
DNA: TGTGCCAGCAGCTTTTACAGGGATTCACCCCTCCACTTT

V: TRBV6-2/TRBV6-3
size: many
J: TRBJ2-7
D: .
CDR3: CASSYTTPYEQYF
DNA: TGTGCCAGCAGTTACACTACTCCCTACGAGCAGTACTTC

V: TRBV7-2
size: many
J: TRBJ2-7
D: TRBD2
CDR3: CASSPPGRGGPEQYF
DNA: TGTGCCAGCAGCCCCCCGGGACGGGGGGGACCCGAGCAGTACTTC

V: TRBV28
size: medium-sized
J: TRBJ2-3
D: TRBD1
CDR3: CASRELSDRGADTQYF
DNA: TGTGCCAGCAGGGAACTATCGGACAGGGGCGCAGATACGCAGTATTTT

V: TRBV5-8
size: many
J: TRBJ1-5
D: TRBD1
CDR3: CASSLGDRAHQPQHF
DNA: TGTGCCAGCAGCTTGGGTGACAGGGCCCATCAGCCCCAGCATTTT

V: TRBV7-6
size: .
J: TRBJ2-1
D: .
CDR3: CASSLDGDFYNEQFF
DNA: TGTGCCAGCAGCTTAGATGGGGACTTTTACAATGAGCAGTTCTTC

V: TRBV20-1
size: many
J: TRBJ2-3
D: TRBD2
CDR3: CSARSWGRGRTSTDTQYF
DNA: TGCAGTGCGCGGTCCTGGGGGCGCGGGAGGACTAGCACAGATACGCAGTATTTT

V: TRBV5-1
size: many
J: TRBJ1-6
D: .
CDR3: CASTFFGGSNSPLHF
DNA: TGCGCCAGCACTTTCTTTGGGGGGTCCAATTCACCCCTCCACTTT

V: TRBV15
size: many
J: TRBJ2-3
D: .
CDR3: CATSLPGSTDTQYF
DNA: TGTGCCACATCTCTCCCGGGGAGCACAGATACGCAGTATTTT

V: TRBV7-9
size: many
J: TRBJ1-2
D: .
CDR3: CASSLTDTGGYTF
DNA: TGTGCCAGCAGCTTAACCGACACCGGTGGCTACACCTTC

V: TRBV29-1
size: many
J: TRBJ2-7
D: .
CDR3: CSVDQGGTREQYF
DNA: TGCAGCGTTGATCAGGGGGGTACGCGCGAGCAGTACTTC

V: TRBV7-2
size: many
J: TRBJ2-2
D: .
CDR3: CASSLGYYTGELFF
DNA: TGTGCCAGCAGCTTAGGTTACTACACCGGGGAGCTGTTTTTT

V: TRBV5-1
size: many
J: TRBJ2-1
D: TRBD1
CDR3: CASSQGETGAPIYNEQFF
DNA: TGCGCCAGCAGCCAAGGTGAAACAGGGGCTCCTATCTACAATGAGCAGTTCTTC

V: TRBV20-1
size: many
J: TRBJ2-1
D: TRBD2
CDR3: CSARPGLAGVNNEQFF
DNA: TGCAGTGCTAGGCCGGGACTAGCGGGAGTGAACAATGAGCAGTTCTTC

V: TRBV2
size: few
J: TRBJ1-1
D: .
CDR3: CASREYRVREAFF
DNA: TGTGCCAGCAGGGAATACAGGGTACGAGAAGCTTTCTTT

V: TRBV5-4
size: many
J: TRBJ2-2
D: TRBD2
CDR3: CASSQLAGGPRELFF
DNA: TGTGCCAGCAGCCAACTAGCGGGAGGGCCTCGGGAGCTGTTTTTT

V: TRBV20-1
size: many
J: TRBJ1-1
D: .
CDR3: CSAGTTGNTEAFF
DNA: TGCAGTGCTGGAACTACAGGGAACACTGAAGCTTTCTTT

V: TRBV4-1
size: many
J: TRBJ2-5
D: TRBD2
CDR3: CASSQDWVVAGVNIKTQYF
DNA: TGCGCCAGCAGCCAAGATTGGGTCGTAGCGGGGGTAAACATCAAGACCCAGTACTTC